The present T cell receptor beta chain was sequenced within a study of post-analysis software for immune sequencing data (dated by TCRdb to about 2015). Study-wide context: Disease courses on record covered relapsing-remitting, secondary progressive and progressive-relapsing multiple sclerosis, though some patients had no subtype annotation. The patient repertoires were set against around eleven previously published healthy control repertoires from donors whose ages ranged from roughly 6 to 26 years. A subset of samples was prepared in parallel using single-end sample barcoding, then pooled and co-amplified after Illumina adapter ligation. Study-wide findings and limitations: When samples were clustered directly using the F measure, samples prepared in the same batch co-clustered strongly, which prompted a batch-effect correction. Significantly lower normalized Chao1 diversity was found in multiple sclerosis patients than in controls, suggesting substantial peripheral T-cell clonal expansion. The multiple sclerosis patient group was slightly younger than the control group.

As for this clonotype: It lacks a known antigen. No base quality values were provided; no much bigger clone lies one nucleotide off.

Libraries were constructed by PCR. The sample was run on an Illumina HiSeq 2500. Unique molecular identifiers were incorporated into TCR beta cDNA libraries to reduce PCR and sequencing biases. Per 1 to 10 million input T cells, 500,000 or so cDNA molecules were obtained, such that each molecule approximated one T cell. The patient libraries were prepared and sequenced using the same protocol as the earlier healthy control dataset. Within a given batch, samples were prepared together, multiplexed and sequenced on the same HiSeq lane. The study's own analysis went as follows. Raw barcoded reads were processed with MIGEC, and single-read molecular identifier groups were discarded before consensus assembly and CDR3 extraction. Clonotype tables were post-analysed with VDJtools, and diversity was normalized by down-sampling all datasets to the smallest sample size. Repertoire overlap clustering matched CDR3 amino acid but not nucleotide sequences to correct batch-related cross-sample contamination. The public reads were quality trimmed at Q25 with fastp and then assembled into clones with MiXCR by TCRdb, keeping productive beta chains. Rows are combined by CDR3 protein, so each entry shows the most common genes and DNA. What appears here as the V and J calls and clone size reflects TCRdb's work, not the paper's. The table for this sample lists roughly 650,000 distinct CDR3 sequences; approximately 59% of them were counted only once. Roughly 10% of the sample is held by the ten biggest clonotypes.

To demonstrate the VDJtools post-analysis software, TCR beta repertoires were profiled from the peripheral blood of about 13 young patients with multiple sclerosis. Multiple sclerosis patients were children and adolescents aged about 6 to 17 years. Sequenced input: blood. This clonotype was obtained from a girl aged 2-10 years with multiple sclerosis.

The CDR3 amino acid sequence is: CASSSGLTGLLPQNEQFF. The DNA reads as follows: TGTGCCAGCAGCTCCGGGTTGACAGGGCTACTTCCTCAGAATGAGCAGTTCTTC. This sequence uses TRBV5-4 and TRBJ2-1; the junction holds 7 bases that match TRBD1. The germline V gene (reference sequence) sets CDR1 to SGHNT and CDR2 to YYREEE. The CDR3 starts with the cysteine, ends with the phenylalanine, and has 18 residues. Just CDR3 DNA is preserved here, 54 bases in frame from base 1. Trimming leaves V shorter by 3 bases and J shorter by 7 bases, with the junction holding 19 bases beyond the gene matches. The reference TRBV5-4 and TRBJ2-1 proteins fill in what lies around the CDR3, so the full variable domain reads ETGVTQSPTHLIKTRGQQVTLRCSSQSGHNTVSWYQQALGQGPQFIFQYYREEENGRGNFPPRFSGLQFPNYSSELNVNALELDDSALYLCASSSGLTGLLPQNEQFFGPGTRLTVL.